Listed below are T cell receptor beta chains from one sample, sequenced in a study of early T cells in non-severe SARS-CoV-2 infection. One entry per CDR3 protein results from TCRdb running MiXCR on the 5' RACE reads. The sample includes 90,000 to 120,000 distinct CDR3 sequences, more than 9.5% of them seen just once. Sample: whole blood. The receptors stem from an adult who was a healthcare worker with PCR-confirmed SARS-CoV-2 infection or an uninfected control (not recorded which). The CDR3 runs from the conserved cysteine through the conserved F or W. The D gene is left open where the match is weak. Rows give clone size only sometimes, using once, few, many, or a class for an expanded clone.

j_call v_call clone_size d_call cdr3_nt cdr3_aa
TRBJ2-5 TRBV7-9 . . TGTGCCAGCAGCTTACCCCAGAGACAAGAGACCCAGTACTTC CASSLPQRQETQYF
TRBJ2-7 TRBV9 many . TGTGCCAGCAGCGTAGAGCCAGCCAACTACGAGCAGTACTTC CASSVEPANYEQYF
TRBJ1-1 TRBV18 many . TGTGCCAGCTCACCGGATAGGTGGGGGAACACTGAAGCTTTCTTT CASSPDRWGNTEAFF
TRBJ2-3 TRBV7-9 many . TGTGCCAGCAGCTTAGGCGGGGACAGCTTAACTCCGTATTTT CASSLGGDSLTPYF
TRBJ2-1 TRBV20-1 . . TGCAGTGCTCCGGGGGCGAGCTCCTACAATGAGCAGTTCTTC CSAPGASSYNEQFF
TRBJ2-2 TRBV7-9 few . TGTGGCGAGGCGGGGCCGATGGACACCGGGGAGCTGTTTTTT CGEAGPMDTGELFF
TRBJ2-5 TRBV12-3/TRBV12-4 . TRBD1 TGTGCCAGCAGCCCGGACAGGGGTATAGAGACCCAGTACTTC CASSPDRGIETQYF
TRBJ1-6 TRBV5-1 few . TGCGCCAGCAGTGACGGGGTTAATTCACCCCTCCACTTT CASSDGVNSPLHF
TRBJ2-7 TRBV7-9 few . TGTGCCAGCAGCTTAGGAACCGAGCAGTACTTC CASSLGTEQYF
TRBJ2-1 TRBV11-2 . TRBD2 TGTGCCAGCAGCTTAGAAAGAGCGGGGGCCTACAATGAGCAGTTCTTC CASSLERAGAYNEQFF
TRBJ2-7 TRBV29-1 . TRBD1 TGCAGCGTTGCCAAGCAGGGGGATCTCCGAGGGGAGCAGTACTTC CSVAKQGDLRGEQYF
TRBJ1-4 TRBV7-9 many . TGTGCCAGCAGCTCCCCATCGCAGGGGCTTGAAAAACTGTTTTTT CASSSPSQGLEKLFF
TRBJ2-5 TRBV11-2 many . TGTGCCAGCAGCTTAGAGGGGACCAAAGAGACCCAGTACTTC CASSLEGTKETQYF
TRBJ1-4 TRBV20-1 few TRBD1 TGCAGTGCCCCGACAGGGGCTCAGGAAAAACTGTTTTTT CSAPTGAQEKLFF
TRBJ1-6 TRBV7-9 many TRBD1 TGTGCCAGCAGCTTATCCCTTGGGACAGACTATTCACCCCTCCACTTT CASSLSLGTDYSPLHF
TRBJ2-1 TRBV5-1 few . TGCGCCAGCAGGGAGACGAACTCCTACAATGAGCAGTTCTTC CASRETNSYNEQFF
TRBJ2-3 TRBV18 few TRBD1 TGTGCCAGCTCACCAAACAGGGGAACAGATACGCAGTATTTT CASSPNRGTDTQYF
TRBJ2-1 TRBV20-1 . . TGCAGTGCTAGGCGCGACCTAGACTGGAACAATGAGCAGTTCTTC CSARRDLDWNNEQFF
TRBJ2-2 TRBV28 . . TGTGCCAGCAGTTCCTACAGGGAGACCGGGGAGCTGTTTTTT CASSSYRETGELFF
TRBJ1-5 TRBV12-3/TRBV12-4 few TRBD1 TGTGCCAGCACCTGGACAGGTCTGAATCAGCCCCAGCATTTT CASTWTGLNQPQHF
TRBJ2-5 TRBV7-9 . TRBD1 TGTGCCAGCAGCCCCCAAGGATGGGGACAGCAAGAGACCCAGTACTTC CASSPQGWGQQETQYF
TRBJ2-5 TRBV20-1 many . TGCAGTGCCCTCCCCCCTCGGTTGGCCGAGACCCAGTACTTC CSALPPRLAETQYF
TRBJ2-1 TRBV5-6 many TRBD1 TGTGCCAGCAGCGCCCGGGACAGGGGGCGCGATGAGCAGTTCTTC CASSARDRGRDEQFF
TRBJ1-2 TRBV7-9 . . TGTGCCAGCAGCTTAGCGGTTCTCCAGGGAGGCTACACCTTC CASSLAVLQGGYTF
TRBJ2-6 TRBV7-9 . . TGTGCCAGCAGCTTTGCACGCTCTGGGGCCAACGTCCTGACTTTC CASSFARSGANVLTF
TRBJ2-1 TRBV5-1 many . TGCGCCAGCAGCACAGATGTCGGTGAGCAGTTCTTC CASSTDVGEQFF